The 23 T cell receptor beta chains reported below all come from one sample, sequenced in a study of blood T cells in healthy people across ages. The use of a sample-barcoded 5' primer and a J-beta primer mix characterized a second PCR of roughly 7 to 11 cycles. In TCRdb, the 5' RACE reads were re-called with MiXCR into one record per CDR3 protein. The repertoire consists of more than 650,000 distinct CDR3 sequences, with 20% to 30% occurring once and the leading ten covering 3%. These data were likewise used in another study, on T cells of mothers and their children.

The material sequenced was blood. These receptors all come from a boy between 5 and 17 years old in good health.

This rearrangement joins TRBV9 to TRBJ2-3; no definite D call. Looked up from germline, CDR1 is SGDLS and CDR2 is YYNGEE. CDR3 length: 14 residues. V lost 0 bases, J lost 5 bases, and 10 bases lay in between. Here the CDR3 reads CASSVGSLGDTQYF. In nucleotides, the CDR3 is TGTGCCAGCAGCGTAGGGAGTTTGGGAGATACGCAGTATTTT.

The sample holds a few counts of this clonotype. V usage is TRBV4-2 and J usage is TRBJ2-7; perhaps D is TRBD1 or TRBD2 (6 bases each). This CDR3 comprises 16 residues. The V gene's germline CDR1 is LGHNA and CDR2 YNFKEQ. The ends were cut back, 0 bases at V and 0 bases at J, with 12 bases in the middle. CDR3 sequence: CASSQETGANSYEQYF. CDR3 bases: TGTGCCAGCAGCCAAGAAACGGGGGCAAACTCCTACGAGCAGTACTTC.

V usage is TRBV10-2 and J usage is TRBJ2-5; no reliable D call. Between the trimmed V and J ends, which lost 7 bases and 7 bases, there was a span of 13 bases. The germline V gene encodes CDR1 WSHSY and CDR2 SAAADI. This CDR3 has 12 residues. CDR3 protein: CASTRPGATQYF. The DNA of the CDR3 is TGCGCCAGCACGCGTCCCGGCGCGACCCAGTACTTC.

The sample holds a few counts of this clonotype. V gene TRBV25-1 combines with J gene TRBJ1-1, with D unclear. The CDR3 runs to 16 residues. Trimming took off 0 bases at V and 4 bases at J, with 15 bases between the two ends. Germline V CDR1 and CDR2: MGHDK, SYGVNS. In nucleotides, the CDR3 is TGTGCCAGCAGTGAATACAGGACCCCAGAGGGCACTGAAGCTTTCTTT. Translating it yields CASSEYRTPEGTEAFF.

The chain employs TRBV2 and TRBJ2-5; D perhaps matches TRBD1 (5 bases). There are 14 residues in the CDR3. CDR1 is SNHLY and CDR2 is FYNNEI in the germline V gene. Deletions cut 6 bases from V and 2 bases from J, with 13 bases between. The CDR3 nucleotides are TGTGCCAGCAGCCAGGGAAGTGAACAAGAGACCCAGTACTTC. It is translated as CASSQGSEQETQYF.

This clonotype was observed once. The chain links TRBV11-2 to TRBJ2-5; 8 positions match TRBD1. Germline CDR1 is SGHAT and CDR2 is FQNNGV. V shed 0 bases and J 9 bases; nucleotides not matched to a gene: 9. The CDR3 sequence is 15 residues long. In DNA, the CDR3 is TGTGCCAGCAGCTTAGAGGGACAGGATTCTGGGTCCCAGTACTTC. Translation: CASSLEGQDSGSQYF.

This clonotype was picked up a small number of times. This chain joins TRBV4-1 and TRBJ1-1; the D gene is possibly TRBD1 (6 bases). The germline V gene has CDR1 MGHRA and CDR2 YSYEKL. Trimming shortened V by 0 bases and J by 5 bases, and 16 bases separated the two germline ends. The CDR3 is made up of 16 amino acids. CDR3 amino acids: CASSQENLAGVTEAFF. Here the CDR3 DNA reads TGCGCCAGCAGCCAAGAGAATTTGGCAGGGGTTACTGAAGCTTTCTTT.

In this sample, this clonotype turned up a few times. V is TRBV4-1 and J is TRBJ1-2; D possibly corresponds to TRBD1 (6 bases). The CDR3 extends over 16 amino acids. The V gene lost 0 bases and the J gene lost 11 bases, with 22 bases spanning the gap. Germline loops: CDR1 MGHRA, CDR2 YSYEKL. The CDR3 DNA reads as TGCGCCAGCAGCCAAGATCTTAAGGCAGACACCCAGGGGTACACCTTC. Protein sequence: CASSQDLKADTQGYTF.

This clonotype was found a few times. CDR3 residues: CASSGEGDWNTEAFF. Written as DNA, the CDR3 is TGCGCCAGCAGTGGAGAGGGTGATTGGAACACTGAAGCTTTCTTT. The genes are TRBV5-1 and TRBJ1-1; D is ambiguous. The CDR3 spans 15 residues. CDR1 SGHRS and CDR2 YFSETQ come from the germline V gene. V gave up 5 bases and J gave up 1 base, with 15 bases separating them.

This clonotype came up a few times. The chain employs TRBV10-3 and TRBJ2-7; the match to TRBD1 covers 12 bases. Unmatched junction bases numbered 12, after V lost 6 bases and J lost 0 bases. This CDR3 has 18 residues. Germline CDR1 reads ENHRY; CDR2 reads SYGVKD. The CDR3 DNA reads TGTGCCATCAGCGCGGGACAGGGGGCCGAGGGGCACTCCTACGAGCAGTACTTC. Translating it yields CAISAGQGAEGHSYEQYF.

CDR3 DNA: TGTGCCACCATCTACCGGGACAGGGGCTCCTACGAGCAGTACTTC. Protein: CATIYRDRGSYEQYF. This chain uses TRBV10-3 with TRBJ2-7; 10 nucleotides line up with TRBD1. Germline V gene sequence: CDR1 ENHRY, CDR2 SYGVKD. CDR3 length: 15 amino acids. V was clipped by 10 bases and J by 0 bases; unmatched bases: 9.

This clonotype has just a few counts. The chain uses TRBV7-2 and TRBJ2-7, with TRBD2 matching 7 bases. J gave up 2 bases and V 1 base, and 2 bases lay outside the gene matches. The CDR3 sequence is 14 residues long. Germline CDR1 SGHTA, CDR2 FQGNSA. CDR3 in DNA: TGTGCCAGCAGCTTAGGGCGGGAGACCTACGAGCAGTACTTC. This gives the protein CASSLGRETYEQYF.

This clonotype was counted only a few times. This rearrangement joins TRBV29-1 to TRBJ2-5; TRBD2 agrees at 7 bases. The V and J ends lost 7 bases and 5 bases, in that order; junction bases with no gene match: 4. The V gene's germline CDR1 is SQVTM and CDR2 ANQGSEA. The CDR3 extends over 11 amino acids. The CDR3 loop reads CSGAGGETQYF. In nucleotides, the CDR3 is TGCAGCGGGGCCGGGGGGGAGACCCAGTACTTC.

This clonotype was counted ten times or more. This chain connects TRBV12-3 or TRBV12-4 to TRBJ2-1; 9 bases are a match to TRBD2. V shed 2 bases and J 4 bases; nucleotides not matched to a gene: 3. CDR3 length: 15 residues. The CDR3 region is CASSLWAGGYNEQFF. CDR3 nucleotide sequence: TGTGCCAGCAGTTTATGGGCGGGGGGGTACAATGAGCAGTTCTTC.

There are a few counts of this clonotype. This rearrangement joins TRBV11-2 to TRBJ2-2; no reliable D call. V dropped 5 bases and J dropped 2 bases, with 12 bases sitting between them. The CDR3 consists of 15 residues. Germline CDR1 and CDR2: SGHAT and FQNNGV. DNA of the CDR3: TGTGCCAGCAGCCCGTTCGCAGTTAACACCGGGGAGCTGTTTTTT. Protein product: CASSPFAVNTGELFF.

A remark on this clonotype: Mismatch with germline at one junction end may stem from a read error. V is TRBV7-7 and J is TRBJ1-4; 11 nucleotides align to TRBD1. Germline V gives CDR1 SSHAT, CDR2 FNYEAQ (reference sequence). The CDR3 has 15 amino acids. Here the CDR3 DNA reads TGTGCTAGCAGCCATGGACAGGGGGCTCGTGAAAAACTGTTTTTT. It encodes CASSHGQGAREKLFF.

The V gene is TRBV10-3, the J gene TRBJ2-5, with D maybe TRBD2 (6 bases). This CDR3 spans 12 amino acids. Trimming left V 10 bases short and J 3 bases short, with 12 bases between. Germline loops: CDR1 ENHRY, CDR2 SYGVKD. The CDR3 coding sequence is TGTGCCAGTGGGGTAGCGGAAGAGACCCAGTACTTC. This codes for CASGVAEETQYF.

The chain links TRBV5-1 to TRBJ2-5; 11 nucleotides line up with TRBD2. The trim removed 5 bases at V and 4 bases at J, leaving 7 bases unmatched. CDR1 is SGHRS, CDR2 YFSETQ, per germline. CDR3 length: 15 residues. CDR3 amino acids: CASRNSGGAPETQYF. The CDR3 DNA reads TGCGCCAGCAGGAATAGCGGGGGGGCCCCAGAGACCCAGTACTTC.

This clonotype was picked up a small number of times. This chain joins TRBV27 and TRBJ1-4, with D unclear. The V end lost 5 bases, the J end lost 0 bases, and 13 bases lay between the germline ends. This CDR3 is 16 amino acids long. Germline lookup yields CDR1 MNHEY and CDR2 SMNVEV (reference sequence). CDR3 loop: CASSLHMPPTNEKLFF. The CDR3 DNA reads TGTGCCAGCAGTCTCCATATGCCCCCAACTAATGAAAAACTGTTTTTT. Variable domain in full (rest from reference TRBV27 and TRBJ1-4): EAQVTQNPRYLITVTGKKLTVTCSQNMNHEYMSWYRQDPGLGLRQIYYSMNVEVTDKGDVPEGYKVSRKEKRNFPLILESPSPNQTSLYFCASSLHMPPTNEKLFFGSGTQLSVL.

V and J are TRBV6-5 and TRBJ1-1, with TRBD1 as a possible D gene (6 bases). The CDR3 length is 14 residues. From germline, CDR1 is MNHEY and CDR2 SVGAGI. The germline V and J ends were trimmed by 5 bases and 3 bases, with 13 bases remaining between them. In DNA form, the CDR3 reads TGTGCCAGCAGTGAGCGGACAGCTTACACTGAAGCTTTCTTT. Translated, it gives CASSERTAYTEAFF.

This clonotype turned up a few times. The chain has TRBV6-5 and TRBJ2-7; D gene unclear. The V gene lost 0 bases and the J gene lost 3 bases, with 15 bases spanning the gap. Germline V gene data show CDR1 as MNHEY and CDR2 as SVGAGI. The CDR3 loop spans 16 amino acids. The CDR3 loop is CASSYSISRTSYEQYF. The CDR3 DNA follows: TGTGCCAGCAGTTACTCGATATCAAGGACCAGCTACGAGCAGTACTTC.

The chain uses TRBV12-5 and TRBJ1-3; no clear D gene. With 6 bases removed from V and 8 bases from J, the gap between germline ends came to 11 bases. The CDR3 consists of 12 residues. Germline CDR1 is LGHNT and CDR2 is FRNRAP. Here the CDR3 DNA reads TGTGCTAGTGGCCCAGGACCCTACACCATATATTTT. As protein: CASGPGPYTIYF.

The rearrangement uses TRBV5-1 and TRBJ2-7, with TRBD2 identical over 10 bases. The CDR3 length is 13 residues. Germline assignment: CDR1 SGHRS and CDR2 YFSETQ. V shed 5 bases and J 2 bases; nucleotides not matched to a gene: 1. In DNA form, the CDR3 reads TGCGCCAGCAGAGCGGGGGGGCCCTACGAGCAGTACTTC. It codes for CASRAGGPYEQYF.